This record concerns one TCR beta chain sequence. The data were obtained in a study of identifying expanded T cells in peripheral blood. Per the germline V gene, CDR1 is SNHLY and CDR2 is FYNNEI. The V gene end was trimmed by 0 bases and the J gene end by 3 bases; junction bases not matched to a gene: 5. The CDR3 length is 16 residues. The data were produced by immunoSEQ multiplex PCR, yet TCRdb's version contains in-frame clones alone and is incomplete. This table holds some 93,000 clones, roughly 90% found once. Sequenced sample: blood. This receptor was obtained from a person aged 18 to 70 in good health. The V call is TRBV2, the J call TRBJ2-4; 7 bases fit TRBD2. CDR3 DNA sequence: TGTGCCAGCAGTGAAGCGCGGTCGGGAGGCAAAAACATTCAGTACTTC. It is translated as CASSEARSGGKNIQYF.